The 5 T cell receptor beta chains presented below share a single source sample, sequenced in a study of beta chain features in type 1 diabetes. The antigens these receptors bind are not known. Study outcomes and limitations: People with Type 1 diabetes carried modestly yet significantly shorter TCRB CDR3s in all four CD4+ subsets.

Isolated RNA was reverse transcribed in full, so expressed TCRB transcripts were sequenced. The data were produced by immunoSEQ multiplex PCR, yet TCRdb's version contains in-frame clones alone and is incomplete. The sample holds more than 200,000 clones, under 20% seen once. Sequences were obtained from naive CD4+ T cells from blood. The receptors derive from a man between 25 and 39 years old with type 1 diabetes.

The J gene is TRBJ2-5, the V gene TRBV4-1; no definite D call. The V end lost 1 base, the J end lost 5 bases, and 11 bases lay between the germline ends. CDR1 and CDR2 from the germline V gene are MGHRA and YSYEKL. The CDR3 covers 14 residues. The CDR3: CASSQGGIWETQYF. The CDR3, as DNA: TGCGCCAGCAGCCAAGGTGGGATCTGGGAGACCCAGTACTTC.

The chain combines TRBV28 with TRBJ2-3, with D unclear. Trimming removed 5 bases at V and 9 bases at J, with 6 bases between. The germline V gene has CDR1 MDHEN and CDR2 SYDVKM. The CDR3 covers 10 residues. CDR3 in amino acids: CASSLETQYF. The CDR3 region has the DNA TGTGCCAGCAGTCTCGAGACGCAGTATTTT.

The chain joins TRBV6-1 to TRBJ2-3; D gene ambiguous. Germline CDR1 is MNHNS and CDR2 is SASEGT. The length of the CDR3 is 12 residues. With 6 bases removed from V and 5 bases from J, the gap between germline ends came to 9 bases. The CDR3 DNA sequence: TGTGCCAGCAGCCGACTTGGAGATACGCAGTATTTT. Residues: CASSRLGDTQYF.

The table lists this clone with a few counts. The V gene is TRBV9, the J gene TRBJ2-1; the match to TRBD2 covers 7 bases. V lost 3 bases to trimming and J lost 4 bases; unmatched junction nucleotides: 7. This CDR3 spans 15 amino acids. Germline loops: CDR1 SGDLS, CDR2 YYNGEE. The DNA for the CDR3 is TGTGCCAGCAGCGACCGGGACTACTTGTACAATGAGCAGTTCTTC. As protein: CASSDRDYLYNEQFF.

The chain uses TRBV7-8 and TRBJ2-7; tentatively, D is TRBD1 (5 bases). CDR1 and CDR2 (germline): SGHVS, FQNEAQ. The CDR3 sequence is 15 residues long. V lost 1 base and J 0 bases, leaving 10 bases between the germline ends. DNA for the CDR3: TGTGCCAGCAGCTTAGTAGGGGCGGTCTCCTACGAGCAGTACTTC. Its translation is CASSLVGAVSYEQYF.